This T cell receptor (beta chain) was sequenced in a study of cytomegalovirus exposure and HLA in healthy donors. Sequencing was performed with immunoSEQ multiplex PCR; in TCRdb, only in-frame clones are kept and a portion is missing. In the table there are about 130,000 clones, over 80% of which are singletons. V was clipped by 4 bases and J by 3 bases; unmatched bases: 5. The germline CDR1 and CDR2 sequences are SEHNR and FQNEAQ (reference sequence). The CDR3 covers 15 residues. On this clone: What it recognizes is unknown.

The study, taken as a whole, reports: In vitro data verified a few CMV-associated chains as specific for CMV antigens. In a later analysis, first-cohort TCR clusters were found to tend to co-occur in the 130 or so validation repertoires. Among TCR beta chains, those listed as cytomegalovirus-associated numbered over 150.

This TCR was sampled from a woman in her twenties or thirties in good health and CMV-seropositive. The genes are TRBV7-9 and TRBJ1-1, with TRBD1 identical over 10 bases. The sample consisted of PBMCs. The CDR3 DNA sequence: TGTGCCAGCAGCTCCGACAGGGGGCGCGACACTGAAGCTTTCTTT. Its translation: CASSSDRGRDTEAFF.